The sample holds many counts of the clone carrying this T cell receptor (beta chain). What it binds is not known. This entry is derived from a study of post-analysis software for immune sequencing data. Across the whole study: Relapsing-remitting, secondary progressive and progressive-relapsing multiple sclerosis were all included among the disease courses. Study results and limitations: Samples from one preparation batch, clustered by F measure, grouped strongly together. Included in a set of 5 or 6 TRBV segments more frequent in patients than controls were TRBV5-6, TRBV5-1 and TRBV20-1. Controls had significantly higher normalized Chao1 diversity than multiple sclerosis patients.

The CDR3 totals 13 residues. J lost 9 bases, V lost 2 bases, and 4 bases had no gene match. The germline V gene has CDR1 ENHRY and CDR2 SYGVKD. Every TCR beta cDNA library bore unique molecular identifiers. Starting from approximately 1 to 10 million T cells, the study yielded about 490,000 cDNA molecules. Via MiXCR, TCRdb re-called the PCR reads, giving one row per CDR3 protein. The sample consists of over 700,000 distinct CDR3 sequences, around 27% of them appearing once. The specimen sequenced was blood. The receptor was isolated from a girl aged 10-17 years with multiple sclerosis. This chain links TRBV10-3 with TRBJ2-1, with TRBD2 matching 7 bases. The CDR3 reads CAISERGVGEQFF. DNA of the CDR3: TGTGCCATCAGTGAGCGGGGGGTTGGTGAGCAGTTCTTC.